What follows describes a single T cell receptor (beta chain). Its binding antigen is unknown. No per-base quality is available; no much larger clone lies one base away. Trimming removed 5 bases from V and 2 bases from J, leaving 7 bases between the germline ends. The CDR3 runs 13 amino acids, cysteine and phenylalanine included. Only the CDR3 DNA stays, 39 bases, in frame from base 1. CDR1 and CDR2 were assigned from the germline V gene (reference sequence) as SSHAT and FNYEAQ. Libraries were constructed by RT-PCR. Data came from an Illumina HiSeq 2500. TCRdb trimmed the raw reads at Q25, called clones with MiXCR and kept productive beta chains. Entries are consolidated by CDR3 protein sequence, retaining the most common genes and DNA. Counted in this sample were a few thousand distinct CDR3 sequences; 81% of them appeared once. Approximately 2.8% of the sample rests with the top ten. This record comes from a study of yellow fever vaccine responses in identical twins (dated by TCRdb to the late 2010s). With regard to the full study: The study precisely tracked vaccine-responding T cell clones in identical twins.

Broader findings and caveats from the paper: According to the authors, in identical twins the way T cells responded to vaccination appeared partly convergent and partly personalized.

The sequence was obtained from a woman between 18 and 29 years old who received the yellow fever vaccine. Donor details come from another sample of the same person, matched by shared clones. The specimen comprised T cells from blood (PBMCs), unsorted or a sorted subset (not recorded which), sampled before or after yellow fever vaccination (not recorded which). This sequence uses TRBV7-7 and TRBJ1-3; too little of a D gene remains to name it. The nucleotides read TGTGCCAGCAGCCCCGCGCCTGGAAACACCATATATTTT. Translated, it gives CASSPAPGNTIYF.